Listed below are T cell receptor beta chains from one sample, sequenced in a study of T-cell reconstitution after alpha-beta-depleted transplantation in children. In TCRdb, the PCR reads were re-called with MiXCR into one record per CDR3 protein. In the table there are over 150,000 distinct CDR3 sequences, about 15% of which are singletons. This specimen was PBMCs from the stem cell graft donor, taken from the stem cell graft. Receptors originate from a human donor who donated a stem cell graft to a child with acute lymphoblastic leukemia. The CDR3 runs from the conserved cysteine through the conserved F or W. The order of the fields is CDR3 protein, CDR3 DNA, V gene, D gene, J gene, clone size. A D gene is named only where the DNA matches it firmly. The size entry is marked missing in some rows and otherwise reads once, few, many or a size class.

CASSPPGSPLHF,TGTGCCAGCAGCCCGCCGGGGTCACCCCTCCACTTT,TRBV7-6,-,TRBJ1-6,few
CASSLSPGSNQPQHF,TGCGCCAGCAGCTTGAGTCCGGGCAGCAATCAGCCCCAGCATTTT,TRBV5-1,-,TRBJ1-5,-
CASSLGGPETEAFF,TGTGCCAGCAGCTTAGGGGGCCCCGAGACTGAAGCTTTCTTT,TRBV13,-,TRBJ1-1,many
CASSLLRDRGNREQYF,TGTGCCAGCAGTTTACTCCGGGACAGGGGTAACCGAGAGCAGTACTTC,TRBV12-3/TRBV12-4,TRBD1,TRBJ2-7,few
CASSPGRDSGGYTF,TGTGCCAGCAGCCCGGGCCGGGACAGTGGGGGCTACACCTTC,TRBV3-1,TRBD1,TRBJ1-2,many
CASSLSRDTNTGELFF,TGCGCCAGCAGCTTGTCCCGGGACACGAACACCGGGGAGCTGTTTTTT,TRBV5-1,-,TRBJ2-2,-
CARKRDRDNGANVLTF,TGCGCCAGAAAAAGAGACCGGGACAACGGGGCCAACGTCCTGACTTTC,TRBV10-2,-,TRBJ2-6,many
CASSLLGSGNTIYF,TGTGCCAGCAGTTTATTAGGGTCTGGAAACACCATATATTTT,TRBV28,-,TRBJ1-3,many
CASSSLRDRSYEQYF,TGTGCCAGCAGTTCTCTCCGGGACAGGTCCTACGAGCAGTACTTC,TRBV11-2,TRBD1,TRBJ2-7,many
CASSQDSSGSVWELFF,TGTGCCAGCAGCCAAGATAGCAGCGGGAGCGTTTGGGAGCTGTTTTTT,TRBV14,TRBD2,TRBJ2-2,many
CASSLALTSGSHNEQFF,TGCGCCAGCAGCTTGGCCCTGACTAGCGGGAGTCACAATGAGCAGTTCTTC,TRBV5-1,TRBD2,TRBJ2-1,-
CATSDLASSGRSSDTQYF,TGTGCCACCAGTGACCTGGCCTCTAGCGGGAGATCATCAGATACGCAGTATTTT,TRBV24-1,TRBD2,TRBJ2-3,many
CASSSRGSRGDRADTQYF,TGTGCCAGCAGCTCAAGAGGGTCCAGGGGAGACAGGGCAGATACGCAGTATTTT,TRBV9,TRBD1,TRBJ2-3,-
CAIGTLETQYF,TGTGCCATCGGGACCCTGGAGACCCAGTACTTC,TRBV10-3,-,TRBJ2-5,many
CSARDWQPANYGYTF,TGCAGTGCTAGAGATTGGCAGCCCGCTAACTATGGCTACACCTTC,TRBV20-1,-,TRBJ1-2,few
CAIKREGYEQYF,TGTGCCATCAAGCGGGAGGGCTACGAGCAGTACTTC,TRBV10-3,TRBD2,TRBJ2-7,many
CASSSPSKGRDWVSYGYTF,TGTGCCAGCAGCTCACCTTCAAAGGGGAGGGATTGGGTGAGCTATGGCTACACCTTC,TRBV11-1,-,TRBJ1-2,-
CSAAQPGLAGIEQFF,TGCAGTGCTGCTCAGCCGGGACTAGCGGGGATAGAGCAGTTCTTC,TRBV20-1,TRBD2,TRBJ2-1,-
CATRPELGETQYF,TGTGCCACCAGACCTGAATTGGGGGAGACCCAGTACTTC,TRBV24-1,-,TRBJ2-5,many
CASSFSGVQDQPQHF,TGTGCCAGCAGTTTTTCAGGGGTTCAGGATCAGCCCCAGCATTTT,TRBV12-3/TRBV12-4,-,TRBJ1-5,many
CASSQESSGNEQFF,TGTGCCAGCAGCCAAGAATCCAGCGGCAATGAGCAGTTCTTC,TRBV4-2,-,TRBJ2-1,many
CSVDREVETQYF,TGCAGCGTTGATCGGGAGGTGGAGACCCAGTACTTC,TRBV29-1,TRBD2,TRBJ2-5,many
CASSSWGLNTGELFF,TGTGCCAGCAGTTCATGGGGGCTGAACACCGGGGAGCTGTTTTTT,TRBV12-3/TRBV12-4,-,TRBJ2-2,-
CASSLHPGMNTEAFF,TGTGCCAGCAGTTTACACCCAGGCATGAACACTGAAGCTTTCTTT,TRBV12-3/TRBV12-4,-,TRBJ1-1,many
CASSLSGGYEQYF,TGTGCCAGCAGTCTAAGCGGAGGCTACGAGCAGTACTTC,TRBV12-3/TRBV12-4,-,TRBJ2-7,many
CSARPGQGASGELFF,TGCAGCGCACGACCAGGGCAGGGGGCTTCCGGGGAGCTGTTTTTT,TRBV29-1,TRBD1,TRBJ2-2,many
CASRVGTSSTGELFF,TGCGCCAGCAGAGTGGGCACTAGCAGCACCGGGGAGCTGTTTTTT,TRBV5-1,-,TRBJ2-2,many
CATSTLETEAFF,TGTGCCACCAGCACCTTAGAGACTGAAGCTTTCTTT,TRBV15,-,TRBJ1-1,few